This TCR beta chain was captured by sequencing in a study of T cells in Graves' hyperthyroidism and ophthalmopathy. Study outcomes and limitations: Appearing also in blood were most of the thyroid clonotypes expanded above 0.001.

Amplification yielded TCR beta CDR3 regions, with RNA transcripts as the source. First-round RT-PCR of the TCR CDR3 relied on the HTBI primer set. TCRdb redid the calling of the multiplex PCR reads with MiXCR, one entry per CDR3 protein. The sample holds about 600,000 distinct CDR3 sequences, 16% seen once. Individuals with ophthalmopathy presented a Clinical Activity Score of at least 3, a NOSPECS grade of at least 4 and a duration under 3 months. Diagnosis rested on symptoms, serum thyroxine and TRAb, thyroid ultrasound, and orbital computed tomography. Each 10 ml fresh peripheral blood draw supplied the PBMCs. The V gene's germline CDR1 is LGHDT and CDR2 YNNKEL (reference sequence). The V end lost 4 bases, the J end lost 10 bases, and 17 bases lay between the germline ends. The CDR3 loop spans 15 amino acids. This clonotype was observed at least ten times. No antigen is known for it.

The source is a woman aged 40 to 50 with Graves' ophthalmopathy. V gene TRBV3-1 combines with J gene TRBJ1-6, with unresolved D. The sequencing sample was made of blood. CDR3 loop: CASSRTGGRESPLHF. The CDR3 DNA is TGTGCCAGCAGCCGAACCGGAGGGAGAGAATCACCCCTCCACTTT. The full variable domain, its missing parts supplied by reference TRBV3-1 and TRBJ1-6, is DTAVSQTPKYLVTQMGNDKSIKCEQNLGHDTMYWYKQDSKKFLKIMFSYNNKELIINETVPNRFSPKSPDKAHLNLHINSLELGDSAVYFCASSRTGGRESPLHFGNGTRLTVT.